This T cell receptor (beta chain) was documented in a study of cytomegalovirus exposure and HLA in healthy donors. Libraries were prepared by immunoSEQ multiplex PCR; TCRdb keeps only in-frame clonotypes and omits some of them. Of 280,000 or so clones listed, roughly 88% are singletons. Study findings and constraints: Per published reports, the classifier diagnosed cytomegalovirus status with high specificity and sensitivity. Most observed TCR sequences were rare, whereas some public TCRs were detected in many donors.

On this clone: Its antigen is undetermined.

The V and J ends lost 4 bases and 5 bases respectively, with 4 bases between them. Germline CDR1 reads MDHEN; CDR2 reads SYDVKM. This CDR3 has 11 residues. Source material: PBMCs. This chain connects TRBV28 to TRBJ2-3; no firm D call. This sequence originates from a young woman in good health and CMV-seronegative. The CDR3 is CASSYKDTQYF. The CDR3 DNA is TGTGCCAGCAGTTACAAAGATACGCAGTATTTT.